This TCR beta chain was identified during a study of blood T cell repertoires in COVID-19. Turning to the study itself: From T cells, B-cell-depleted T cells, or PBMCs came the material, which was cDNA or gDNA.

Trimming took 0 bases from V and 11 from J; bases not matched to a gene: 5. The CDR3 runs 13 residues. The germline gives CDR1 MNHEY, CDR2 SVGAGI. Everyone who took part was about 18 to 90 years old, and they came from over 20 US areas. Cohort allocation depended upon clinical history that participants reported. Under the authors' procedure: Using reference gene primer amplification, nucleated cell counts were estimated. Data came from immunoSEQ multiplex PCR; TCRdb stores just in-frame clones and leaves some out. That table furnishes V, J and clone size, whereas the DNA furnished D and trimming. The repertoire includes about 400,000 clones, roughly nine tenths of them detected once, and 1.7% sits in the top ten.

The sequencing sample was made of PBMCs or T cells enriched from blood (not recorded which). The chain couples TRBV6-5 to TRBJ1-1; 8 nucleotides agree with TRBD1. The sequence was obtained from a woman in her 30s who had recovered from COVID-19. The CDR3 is CASSYSGQGSAFF. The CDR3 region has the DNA TGTGCCAGCAGTTACTCAGGACAGGGATCGGCTTTCTTT.